The 27 T cell receptor beta chains given below trace back to one sample, sequenced in a study of OX40 agonist ivuxolimab in advanced cancers. Measured with immunoSEQ multiplex PCR; TCRdb has only the in-frame clones, and not every one. This table has approximately 10,000 clones, about 86% appearing once. This specimen consisted of CD4+ or CD8+ T cells sorted from blood, obtained in a trial of the OX40 agonist ivuxolimab. All receptors derive from an adult with an advanced solid tumor such as melanoma, head and neck, liver or kidney cancer.

This clone was recorded once. V is TRBV6-5 and J is TRBJ1-1, with TRBD1 matching over 7 bases. Per the germline V gene, CDR1 is MNHEY and CDR2 is SVGAGI. This CDR3 has 15 residues. V gave up 6 bases and J gave up 7 bases; unmatched junction bases: 14. The CDR3 reads CASRSDRWKALEAFF. Written as DNA, the CDR3 is TGTGCCAGCAGATCGGACAGGTGGAAAGCACTTGAAGCTTTCTTT.

There are a few counts of this clone. The chain has TRBV5-4 and TRBJ2-3, with 8 bases that match TRBD2. J lost 0 bases, V lost 4 bases, and 16 bases had no gene match. The germline V gene has CDR1 SGHNT and CDR2 YYREEE (reference sequence). The CDR3 runs to 19 residues. CDR3 in amino acids: CASSPMGSGIVISTDTQYF. In DNA form, the CDR3 reads TGTGCCAGCAGCCCGATGGGTAGCGGGATTGTTATCAGCACAGATACGCAGTATTTT.

The gene calls are TRBV28 and TRBJ2-7, with D hard to call. CDR1 and CDR2 from the germline V gene are MDHEN and SYDVKM. The V and J ends lost 3 bases and 1 base respectively, with 10 bases between them. CDR3 size: 14 residues. CDR3 loop: CASSLGQNSYEQYF. The CDR3 DNA is TGTGCCAGCAGTTTGGGTCAGAATTCCTACGAGCAGTACTTC. Full variable domain (remainder filled in from reference TRBV28 and TRBJ2-7): DVKVTQSSRYLVKRTGEKVFLECVQDMDHENMFWYRQDPGLGLRLIYFSYDVKMKEKGDIPEGYSVSREKKERFSLILESASTNQTSMYLCASSLGQNSYEQYFGPGTRLTVT.

The chain links TRBV19 to TRBJ2-5; D unclear. Trimming pared 2 bases from V and 0 bases from J, leaving 7 bases between. This CDR3 comprises 14 residues. Germline CDR1 is LNHDA and CDR2 is SQIVND (reference sequence). CDR3 in DNA: TGTGCCAGTAGTATAACGGGCAACCAAGAGACCCAGTACTTC. The encoded protein is CASSITGNQETQYF.

The chain employs TRBV28 and TRBJ2-3; 11 bases agree with TRBD2. This CDR3 is built from 16 residues. Germline V gene lookup returns CDR1 MDHEN and CDR2 SYDVKM. The V gene end was trimmed by 5 bases and the J gene end by 4 bases; junction bases not matched to a gene: 8. CDR3 bases: TGTGCCAGCAGTCTGGGACTAGCGGTGTTGGCAGATACGCAGTATTTT. It translates to CASSLGLAVLADTQYF. Full variable domain (missing parts from reference TRBV28 and TRBJ2-3): DVKVTQSSRYLVKRTGEKVFLECVQDMDHENMFWYRQDPGLGLRLIYFSYDVKMKEKGDIPEGYSVSREKKERFSLILESASTNQTSMYLCASSLGLAVLADTQYFGPGTRLTVL.

V gene TRBV4-3 combines with J gene TRBJ2-1; no firm D call. The CDR3 runs 16 residues. The ends were cut back, 0 bases at V and 2 bases at J, with 11 bases in the middle. Germline V gives CDR1 LGHNA, CDR2 YSLEER. The CDR3 DNA follows: TGCGCCAGCAGCCAAGACGTCGTGGGGACCTACAATGAGCAGTTCTTC. Protein product: CASSQDVVGTYNEQFF.

V is TRBV7-2 and J is TRBJ2-5; TRBD1 matches at 9 bases. CDR1 SGHTA and CDR2 FQGNSA come from the germline V gene. The CDR3 contains 17 residues. J gave up 4 bases and V 4 bases, and 13 bases lay outside the gene matches. CDR3 residues: CASSSIGGTGGGETQYF. Written as DNA, the CDR3 is TGTGCCAGCAGCTCCATAGGGGGTACAGGGGGCGGAGAGACCCAGTACTTC.

The genes are TRBV25-1 and TRBJ2-5; TRBD2 is a possible D gene (5 bases). Trimming took off 8 bases at V and 2 bases at J, with 12 bases between the two ends. The CDR3 runs 13 residues. Germline-derived CDR1 and CDR2 are MGHDK and SYGVNS. The CDR3 bases are TGTGCCAGCTCCCTCGGGAATCAAGAGACCCAGTACTTC. Translating gives CASSLGNQETQYF.

This clone is deemed medium-sized (0.01 to 0.1%). The chain combines TRBV5-6 with TRBJ2-7; 7 nucleotides match TRBD1. The germline V gene has CDR1 SGHDT and CDR2 YYEEEE. V dropped 2 bases and J dropped 1; count of bases not matched to a gene: 3. CDR3 size: 14 residues. The CDR3 DNA is TGTGCCAGCAGCTTCGGGACAGCGTCCTACGAGCAGTACTTC. Residues: CASSFGTASYEQYF.

The chain links TRBV11-2 to TRBJ1-2, with no clear D. CDR1 SGHAT and CDR2 FQNNGV come from the germline V gene. This CDR3 comprises 16 residues. Deletions cut 2 bases from V and 0 bases from J, with 13 bases between. The CDR3: CASSLIEGDPNYGYTF. CDR3 in DNA: TGTGCCAGCAGCTTAATCGAAGGAGATCCTAACTATGGCTACACCTTC.

CDR3 sequence: CASSLRVNYGYTF. In DNA, the CDR3 is TGCGCCAGCAGCTTAAGGGTAAACTATGGCTACACCTTC. This chain connects TRBV5-1 to TRBJ1-2; D remains unclear. Deletions cut 2 bases from V and 2 bases from J, with 7 bases between. The CDR3 extends over 13 amino acids. The germline CDR1 and CDR2 sequences are SGHRS and YFSETQ.

This clone was counted only a few times. This chain connects TRBV4-1 to TRBJ2-1, with no clear D. Germline CDR1 is MGHRA and CDR2 is YSYEKL. V lost 4 bases and J lost 7, with 20 bases in between. The CDR3 runs to 16 residues. As DNA, the CDR3 is TGCGCCAGCAGCCCCCAAGTGGCCTCTCTGGGGAATGAGCAGTTCTTC. This codes for CASSPQVASLGNEQFF.

The chain combines TRBV13 with TRBJ2-7; no clear D. CDR1 is PRHDT, CDR2 FYEKMQ, per germline (reference sequence). The CDR3 contains 12 residues. V was cut by 3 bases and J by 0 bases, with 3 bases left in between. CDR3 in amino acids: CASSFGSYEQYF. CDR3 DNA sequence: TGTGCCAGCAGCTTCGGCTCCTACGAGCAGTACTTC.

This chain uses TRBV19 with TRBJ2-3; unclear D gene. CDR1 and CDR2 (germline): LNHDA, SQIVND (reference sequence). V was clipped by 6 bases and J by 5 bases, with 15 bases between them. The CDR3 has 14 residues. CDR3 amino acids: CASRSSSGGDTQYF. The CDR3 nucleotides read TGTGCCAGTAGGAGCTCATCGGGTGGAGATACGCAGTATTTT.

The rearrangement uses TRBV30 and TRBJ2-7; TRBD2 matches at 8 bases. The CDR3 contains 15 residues. Per the germline V gene, CDR1 is GTSNPN and CDR2 is SVGIG (reference sequence). The trim removed 2 bases at V and 2 bases at J, leaving 8 bases unmatched. The CDR3 spells CAWSSGTRMPYEQYF. The CDR3 nucleotides read TGTGCCTGGAGTTCTGGGACTAGAATGCCCTACGAGCAGTACTTC.

There are a few counts of this clone. The gene calls are TRBV4-2 and TRBJ1-6; 7 positions agree with TRBD1. Germline V lookup: CDR1 LGHNA, CDR2 YNFKEQ. With 0 bases clipped from V and 7 bases from J, the junction kept 6 bases outside the gene matches. The CDR3 contains 16 residues. The CDR3 region is CASSQDNRGANSPLHF. The CDR3, as DNA: TGTGCCAGCAGCCAAGATAACAGGGGAGCAAATTCACCCCTCCACTTT.

This clone appeared once. This chain uses TRBV1 with TRBJ2-7; the D call TRBD1 from the table was never checked on the DNA. TRBV1 is a known pseudogene. The CDR3 sequence is 12 residues long. CDR3 residues: CTPYRGYYEQYF. The CDR3 DNA sequence: TGCACTCCCTACAGGGGATACTACGAGCAGTACTTC.

V usage is TRBV28 and J usage is TRBJ1-2, with 7 bases fitting TRBD1. CDR3 length: 15 amino acids. With 6 bases clipped from V and 2 bases from J, the junction kept 9 bases outside the gene matches. In germline, CDR1 is MDHEN, CDR2 SYDVKM. The CDR3 spells CASSLRTGSNYGYTF. CDR3 in DNA: TGTGCCAGCAGCTTAAGGACAGGATCGAACTATGGCTACACCTTC.

This chain links TRBV4-2 with TRBJ2-5; D ambiguous. The DNA end is a closer match to TRBJ2-7, so the J assignment may be wrong. This CDR3 is 14 amino acids long. From germline, CDR1 is LGHNA and CDR2 YNFKEQ. The CDR3 loop reads CASSQAGDVFEQYF. The CDR3 bases are TGTGCCAGCAGCCAAGCCGGAGACGTCTTCGAGCAGTACTTC.

The rearrangement links TRBV28 to TRBJ1-4; D ambiguous. Per the germline V gene, CDR1 is MDHEN and CDR2 is SYDVKM. Trimming left V 4 bases short and J 4 bases short, with 16 bases between. There are 16 residues in the CDR3. The DNA for the CDR3 is TGTGCCAGCAGTTCAAGACAATCCTTACTTAATGAAAAACTGTTTTTT. This translates into CASSSRQSLLNEKLFF.

This clone was seen once. The rearrangement uses TRBV5-4 and TRBJ1-5; D is ambiguous. This CDR3 is built from 14 residues. Germline CDR1 is SGHNT and CDR2 is YYREEE (reference sequence). Trimming pared 2 bases from V and 4 bases from J, leaving 10 bases between. The CDR3 is CASSFWGGNQPQHF. Written as DNA, the CDR3 is TGTGCCAGCAGCTTTTGGGGAGGAAATCAGCCCCAGCATTTT.

The gene calls are TRBV29-1 and TRBJ2-3, with 12 bases aligning to TRBD2. This CDR3 region has 15 residues. In germline, CDR1 is SQVTM, CDR2 ANQGSEA. Trimming at V came to 1 base and at J to 3 bases, leaving 2 bases not matched to a gene. Here the CDR3 reads CSVEGLAGVTDTQYF. CDR3 nucleotides: TGCAGCGTTGAAGGACTAGCGGGAGTTACAGATACGCAGTATTTT.

This clone was picked up one time. The chain joins TRBV2 to TRBJ2-1; TRBD2 agrees at 12 bases. This CDR3 spans 18 amino acids. Germline V gene sequence: CDR1 SNHLY, CDR2 FYNNEI. With V trimmed by 5 bases and J by 0 bases, 8 bases remained unmatched. DNA for the CDR3: TGTGCCAGCAGTCACCCCCTAGCGGGAGGGCTCTCCTACAATGAGCAGTTCTTC. Amino acid sequence: CASSHPLAGGLSYNEQFF.

Here the CDR3 DNA reads TGTGCCAGCAGCAAGGACGCCTACAATGAGCAGTTCTTC. Its translation is CASSKDAYNEQFF. The gene calls are TRBV9 and TRBJ2-1; D is undetermined. Looked up from germline, CDR1 is SGDLS and CDR2 is YYNGEE. Trimming removed 4 bases at V and 2 bases at J, with 7 bases between. CDR3 length: 13 amino acids.

V is TRBV7-9 and J is TRBJ2-7, with 9 bases identical to TRBD1. The germline gives CDR1 SEHNR, CDR2 FQNEAQ (reference sequence). This CDR3 has 14 residues. With V trimmed by 5 bases and J by 7 bases, 9 bases remained unmatched. In DNA form, the CDR3 reads TGTGCCAGCAGCCCCGGGACAGGGAAGGAGGAGCAGTACTTC. This translates into CASSPGTGKEEQYF. The whole variable domain, remainder taken from reference TRBV7-9 and TRBJ2-7, is DTGVSQNPRHKITKRGQNVTFRCDPISEHNRLYWYRQTLGQGPEFLTYFQNEAQLEKSRLLSDRFSAERPKGSFSTLEIQRTEQGDSAMYLCASSPGTGKEEQYFGPGTRLTVT.

The V gene is TRBV7-8, the J gene TRBJ2-5, with TRBD1 matching 9 bases. Looked up from germline, CDR1 is SGHVS and CDR2 is FQNEAQ. V was clipped by 3 bases and J by 1 base; unmatched bases: 6. The CDR3 runs to 16 residues. DNA of the CDR3: TGTGCCAGCAGCTTGGGCCCGGGACAGGGCCAAGAGACCCAGTACTTC. Translating gives CASSLGPGQGQETQYF.

The chain combines TRBV12-2 with TRBJ2-1; no check of the table's D call, TRBD2, against the DNA was made. TRBV12-2 is a pseudogene locus. The CDR3 spans 18 residues. The DNA for the CDR3 is TGTGCAAGTCGCCGGACGGCGGGACTAGCGTCGAGCTACAATGAGCAGTTCTTC. Translation: CASRRTAGLASSYNEQFF.